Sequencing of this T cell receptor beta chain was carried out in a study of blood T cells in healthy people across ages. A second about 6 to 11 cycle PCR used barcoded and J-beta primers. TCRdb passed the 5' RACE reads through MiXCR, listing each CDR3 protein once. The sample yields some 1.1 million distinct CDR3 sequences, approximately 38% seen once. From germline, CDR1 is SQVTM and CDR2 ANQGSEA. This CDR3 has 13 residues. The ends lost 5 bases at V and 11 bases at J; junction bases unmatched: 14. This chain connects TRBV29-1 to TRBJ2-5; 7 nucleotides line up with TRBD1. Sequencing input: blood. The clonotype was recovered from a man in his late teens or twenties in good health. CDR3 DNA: TGCAGCGTTTGGGACAGACCCTACAATGAGCAGTACTTC. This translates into CSVWDRPYNEQYF. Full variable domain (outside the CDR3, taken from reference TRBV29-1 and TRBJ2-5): SAVISQKPSRDICQRGTSLTIQCQVDSQVTMMFWYRQQPGQSLTLIATANQGSEATYESGFVIDKFPISRPNLTFSTLTVSNMSPEDSSIYLCSVWDRPYNEQYFGPGTRLLVL.